Presented here are 15 T cell receptor beta chains from one specimen sequenced in a study of blood T cells in healthy people across ages. A J-beta primer mix and a sample-barcoded 5' primer were used in a second PCR of roughly 6 to 11 cycles. TCRdb independently ran MiXCR on the 5' RACE reads; one entry per CDR3 protein. There are 350,000 to 450,000 distinct CDR3 sequences in the sample; roughly half occur only once, and approximately 51% lies in the top ten. The sample was blood. These receptors originate from a man aged 55 to 70 in good health.

The CDR3 protein is CASSLTGNTIYF. In DNA form, the CDR3 reads TGTGCCAGCAGCTTGACCGGAAACACCATATATTTT. This chain uses TRBV7-2 with TRBJ1-3; D not certain. The CDR3 totals 12 residues. The V end lost 3 bases, the J end lost 4 bases, and 4 bases lay between the germline ends. Germline loops: CDR1 SGHTA, CDR2 FQGNSA.

The sample holds many counts of this clonotype. CDR3 bases: TGTGCCAGCACCCAGGAGGGGGGGGAGGCTTCAGATACGCAGTATTTT. Protein: CASTQEGGEASDTQYF. The chain carries TRBV6-4 and TRBJ2-3; perhaps TRBD2 as D (7 bases). The CDR3 is made up of 16 amino acids. The germline V gene encodes CDR1 MRHNA and CDR2 SNTAGT. Trimming cost V 7 bases and J 4 bases, with 21 bases left between them.

This clonotype was counted only a few times. DNA for the CDR3: TGCGCCAGCAGCCCGGGACTAGCGGGACCCCAAGAGACCCAGTACTTC. It is translated as CASSPGLAGPQETQYF. The rearrangement links TRBV5-1 to TRBJ2-5, with 13 nucleotides matching TRBD2. Germline assignment: CDR1 SGHRS and CDR2 YFSETQ. V was pared by 4 bases and J by 1 base, with 4 bases of the junction left unmatched. The CDR3 has 16 amino acids.

In its sample, this clonotype was seen many times. The chain joins TRBV6-6 to TRBJ2-1; 10 positions agree with TRBD2. Germline V gene data show CDR1 as MNHNY and CDR2 as SVGAGI (reference sequence). With 0 bases clipped from V and 3 bases from J, the junction kept 5 bases outside the gene matches. CDR3 length: 17 amino acids. The CDR3 region is CASSYSPSGGLYNEQFF. CDR3 bases: TGTGCCAGCAGTTACTCGCCTAGCGGGGGCCTCTACAATGAGCAGTTCTTC.

The DNA of the CDR3 is TGTGCCAGCAGCTCGCGGACGGATGAAAAACTGTTTTTT. Translating gives CASSSRTDEKLFF. This chain links TRBV7-2 with TRBJ1-4; D not certain. The germline V gene has CDR1 SGHTA and CDR2 FQGNSA. V dropped 4 bases and J dropped 6 bases, with 9 bases sitting between them. This CDR3 is 13 amino acids long.

Written as DNA, the CDR3 is TGTGCCAGCAGCACAATGGGGGCAAAGGGGGCGGATCAAGAGACCCAGTACTTC. Protein sequence: CASSTMGAKGADQETQYF. The chain links TRBV21-1 to TRBJ2-7; the D call in the table, TRBD1, was not verified against the DNA. The DNA end lines up better with TRBJ2-5; the J call may be wrong. TRBV21-1 is labeled a pseudogene. The CDR3 totals 18 residues.

The genes are TRBV28 and TRBJ1-2; 8 bases are a match to TRBD1. The germline V gene encodes CDR1 MDHEN and CDR2 SYDVKM. CDR3 length: 14 residues. Trimming at V came to 8 bases and at J to 4 bases, leaving 9 bases not matched to a gene. CDR3 in DNA: TGTGCCAGCGGTTCCAGGGGGCTGGGCTATGGCTACACCTTC. It translates to CASGSRGLGYGYTF.

V is TRBV5-5 and J is TRBJ1-5; 8 nucleotides line up with TRBD1. This CDR3 is 15 amino acids long. Germline trimming cut 5 bases from V and 3 bases from J; bases unmatched to any gene: 7. Germline V lookup: CDR1 SGHKS, CDR2 YYEKEE (reference sequence). DNA of the CDR3: TGTGCCAGCAGTTACGACAGGGGTCCCAATCAGCCCCAGCATTTT. This translates into CASSYDRGPNQPQHF.

At least ten counts were recorded for this clonotype. This chain uses TRBV6-1 with TRBJ1-2, with 7 bases lining up with TRBD1. CDR3 length: 15 residues. Trimming at V came to 1 base and at J to 4 bases, leaving 6 bases not matched to a gene. Germline V CDR1 and CDR2: MNHNS, SASEGT. In DNA form, the CDR3 reads TGTGCCAGCAGTGAAGTTTCGACAGGGCTCTATGGCTACACCTTC. It translates to CASSEVSTGLYGYTF.

The chain couples TRBV4-3 to TRBJ2-7, with unresolved D. The germline V gene encodes CDR1 LGHNA and CDR2 YSLEER. The CDR3 is made up of 13 amino acids. The V end lost 1 base, the J end lost 1 base, and 5 bases lay between the germline ends. CDR3: CASSQVLSYEQYF. The CDR3 nucleotides read TGCGCCAGCAGCCAAGTTCTATCCTACGAGCAGTACTTC.

This clonotype was counted only a few times. The rearrangement joins TRBV29-1 to TRBJ1-4; D may be TRBD1 (5 bases). With 4 bases removed from V and 0 bases from J, the gap between germline ends came to 6 bases. The CDR3 covers 13 residues. Germline CDR1 reads SQVTM; CDR2 reads ANQGSEA. CDR3 region: CSVGGATNEKLFF. DNA of the CDR3: TGCAGCGTTGGGGGGGCAACTAATGAAAAACTGTTTTTT.

This chain uses TRBV6-2 or TRBV6-3 with TRBJ2-5, with 10 bases matching TRBD2. Germline V gene sequence: CDR1 MNHEY, CDR2 SVGEGT. This CDR3 region has 16 residues. Trimming at V came to 7 bases and at J to 2 bases, leaving 10 bases not matched to a gene. This CDR3 reads CASTWTSGDIQETQYF. CDR3 sequence (DNA): TGTGCCAGCACTTGGACTAGCGGAGACATTCAAGAGACCCAGTACTTC.

J is TRBJ2-7 and V is TRBV28, with D perhaps given as TRBD1 or TRBD2 (5 bases each). Germline V CDR1 and CDR2: MDHEN, SYDVKM. The germline V and J ends were trimmed by 5 bases and 2 bases, with 22 bases remaining between them. CDR3 length: 17 amino acids. CDR3 coding DNA: TGTGCCAGCAGTCCTGCCCCAGGCAGGGACCCAACCTACGAGCAGTACTTC. Translated: CASSPAPGRDPTYEQYF.

The chain links TRBV18 to TRBJ2-7; 14 nucleotides match TRBD2. The germline CDR1 and CDR2 sequences are KGHSH and LQKENI. The CDR3 consists of 16 residues. Unmatched junction bases numbered 7, after V lost 4 bases and J lost 5 bases. In nucleotides, the CDR3 is TGTGCCAGCTCACAAACCGGACTAGCGGGAGGCAACGAGCAGTACTTC. Translated, it gives CASSQTGLAGGNEQYF.

The J gene is TRBJ1-2, the V gene TRBV12-3 or TRBV12-4, with D tentatively TRBD1 (6 bases). The germline V and J ends were trimmed by 6 bases and 4 bases, with 12 bases remaining between them. CDR3 length equals 13 residues. Written as DNA, the CDR3 is TGTGCCAGCAGCAAGGGGACAACCTATGGCTACACCTTC. Residues: CASSKGTTYGYTF.